Each of the 9 T cell receptor beta chains below was sequenced from the same sample in a study of blood T cell repertoires in COVID-19. The assay was immunoSEQ multiplex PCR, and TCRdb's table has in-frame clones only and misses some. The sample contains about 110,000 clones, roughly 80% of which appear only once. The specimen was peripheral blood. These receptor sequences come from a man between 65 and 85 years old with active or convalescent COVID-19.

In this sample, this clone turned up a few times. The V gene is TRBV10-1, the J gene TRBJ2-3; TRBD2 might be the D (10 bases). Between the trimmed V and J ends, which lost 4 bases and 4 bases, there was a span of 24 bases. The CDR3 extends over 18 amino acids. In germline, CDR1 is WNHNN, CDR2 SYGVQD (reference sequence). CDR3 sequence: CASSGDRVPGLASDTQYF. In nucleotides, the CDR3 is TGCGCCAGCAGTGGGGACAGGGTACCGGGACTAGCGTCAGATACGCAGTATTTT.

This clone was recorded only once. The chain links TRBV19 to TRBJ1-5, with D perhaps TRBD1 (6 bases). V gave up 8 bases and J gave up 0 bases, with 11 bases separating them. The CDR3 covers 14 residues. Looked up from germline, CDR1 is LNHDA and CDR2 is SQIVND (reference sequence). This CDR3 reads CASGPTGSNQPQHF. In DNA, the CDR3 is TGTGCCAGTGGCCCGACAGGTAGCAATCAGCCCCAGCATTTT. The full variable domain, its missing parts supplied by reference TRBV19 and TRBJ1-5, is DGGITQSPKYLFRKEGQNVTLSCEQNLNHDAMYWYRQDPGQGLRLIYYSQIVNDFQKGDIAEGYSVSREKKESFPLTVTSAQKNPTAFYLCASGPTGSNQPQHFGDGTRLSIL.

The chain links TRBV30 to TRBJ2-1; D perhaps matches TRBD1 (6 bases). V gave up 2 bases and J gave up 3 bases, with 17 bases separating them. The CDR3 loop spans 16 amino acids. Germline lookup yields CDR1 GTSNPN and CDR2 SVGIG (reference sequence). This chain's CDR3 is CAWSTPTGNSYNEQFF. Written as DNA, the CDR3 is TGTGCCTGGAGTACTCCAACAGGGAATAGCTACAATGAGCAGTTCTTC.

V gene TRBV5-1 combines with J gene TRBJ2-1; maybe TRBD2 (5 bases). V lost 2 bases, J lost 5 bases, and 11 bases lay in between. CDR3 length: 14 amino acids. Per the germline V gene, CDR1 is SGHRS and CDR2 is YFSETQ. The CDR3, as DNA: TGCGCCAGCAGCTTTTCTAGCAATAACAATGAGCAGTTCTTC. Encoded protein: CASSFSSNNNEQFF.

In DNA, the CDR3 is TGTGCCAGCAGCTTGGGGACAGTCACAGATACGCAGTATTTT. It yields the protein CASSLGTVTDTQYF. The chain has TRBV5-8 and TRBJ2-3; perhaps TRBD1 as D (6 bases). CDR3 length: 14 residues. Germline V gene lookup returns CDR1 SGHTS and CDR2 YDEGEE. V lost 0 bases and J 2 bases, leaving 7 bases between the germline ends. Full variable domain (remainder filled in from reference TRBV5-8 and TRBJ2-3): EAGVTQSPTHLIKTRGQQATLRCSPISGHTSVYWYQQALGLGLQFLLWYDEGEERNRGNFPPRFSGRQFPNYSSELNVNALELEDSALYLCASSLGTVTDTQYFGPGTRLTVL.

The V gene is TRBV7-9, the J gene TRBJ2-5; 13 bases are a match to TRBD2. Trimming removed 10 bases from V and 5 bases from J; junction bases left unmatched: 19. This CDR3 is 18 amino acids long. Germline loops: CDR1 SEHNR, CDR2 FQNEAQ (reference sequence). CDR3 bases: TGTGCCACCTCTCCGGGACTAGCGGGAATGTTAGGCGGGGAGACCCAGTACTTC. As protein: CATSPGLAGMLGGETQYF.

V is TRBV2 and J is TRBJ1-6; 7 bases agree with TRBD1. CDR3 length equals 16 residues. V gave up 6 bases and J gave up 3 bases; unmatched junction bases: 8. The germline gives CDR1 SNHLY, CDR2 FYNNEI. Here the CDR3 reads CASRADRDSYNSPLHF. The CDR3 nucleotides read TGTGCCAGCAGGGCGGACCGGGACAGCTATAATTCACCCCTCCACTTT.

This chain joins TRBV7-6 and TRBJ2-7; TRBD2 is a possible D gene (5 bases). The CDR3 is made up of 15 amino acids. Trimming pared 1 base from V and 2 bases from J, leaving 12 bases between. CDR1 is SGHVS and CDR2 is FNYEAQ in the germline V gene. CDR3 residues: CASSLDPPEAYEQYF. Written as DNA, the CDR3 is TGTGCCAGCAGCTTAGATCCCCCGGAGGCCTACGAGCAGTACTTC.

J is TRBJ2-1 and V is TRBV29-1, with D hard to call. CDR1 is SQVTM and CDR2 is ANQGSEA in the germline V gene. CDR3 size: 13 residues. Trimming left V 5 bases short and J 3 bases short, with 11 bases between. CDR3 coding DNA: TGCAGCGTTTCCTACACTAACTACAATGAGCAGTTCTTC. Translation: CSVSYTNYNEQFF.